The rows below give T cell receptor beta chains drawn from one sample of a study of early T cells in non-severe SARS-CoV-2 infection. Each CDR3 protein gets one entry after TCRdb re-called the 5' RACE reads with MiXCR. Among 27,000 or so distinct CDR3 sequences listed, 2.9% were seen once. The sample was whole blood. The receptor set was obtained from an adult who was a healthcare worker with PCR-confirmed SARS-CoV-2 infection or an uninfected control (not recorded which). CDR3s leave out the opening cysteine and the closing phenylalanine or tryptophan.

J gene,V gene,CDR3 protein
TRBJ1-1,TRBV7-9,ASSSQQGAAEAF
TRBJ2-1,TRBV5-5,ASSLDLRSNEQF
TRBJ1-1,TRBV9,ASSVVQNTEAF
TRBJ1-2,TRBV30,AWIWGQGADYGYT
TRBJ2-5,TRBV10-3,AISPGSVETQY
TRBJ2-1,TRBV7-3,ASSFAAGKVEQF
TRBJ1-5,TRBV25-1,ASSESGIQPQH
TRBJ2-2,TRBV7-6,ASSRAGPTGELF
TRBJ2-3,TRBV7-3,ASSFSIRDTQY
TRBJ2-2,TRBV15,ATSRGALGGYTGELF
TRBJ2-1,TRBV20-1,SARRWPEDNEQF
TRBJ1-2,TRBV20-1,SAMDIGTGSYGYT
TRBJ2-3,TRBV5-1,ASSFHEDRDTDTQY
TRBJ2-1,TRBV18,ASSPQGHEQF
TRBJ2-2,TRBV24-1,ATGAGQSVNTGELF
TRBJ2-3,TRBV20-1,SAPRLAGEDTQY
TRBJ2-1,TRBV10-3,AISEEEGAEQF